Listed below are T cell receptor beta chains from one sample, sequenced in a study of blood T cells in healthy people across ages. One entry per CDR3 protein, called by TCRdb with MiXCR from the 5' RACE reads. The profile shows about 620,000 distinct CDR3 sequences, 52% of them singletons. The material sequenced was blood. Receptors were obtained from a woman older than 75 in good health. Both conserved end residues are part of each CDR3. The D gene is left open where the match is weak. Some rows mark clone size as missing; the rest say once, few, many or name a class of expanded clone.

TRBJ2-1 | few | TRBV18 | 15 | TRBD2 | TGTGCCAGCTCACCACAGCTAGCGGGAGAGAATGAGCAGTTCTTC | CASSPQLAGENEQFF
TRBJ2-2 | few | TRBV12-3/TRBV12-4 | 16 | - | TGTGCCAGCAGTAGGGCAGGGGTCGTTTCCCCCGGGGAGCTGTTTTTT | CASSRAGVVSPGELFF
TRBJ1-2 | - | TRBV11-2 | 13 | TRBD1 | TGTGCCAGCAGTTCCTCCCGGGACAGCAGCTACACCTTC | CASSSSRDSSYTF
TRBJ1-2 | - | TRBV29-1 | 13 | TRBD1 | TGCAGCGCCCGGACAGGGGTCCTAGGAGGCTACACCTTC | CSARTGVLGGYTF
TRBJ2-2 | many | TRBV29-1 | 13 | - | TGCAGCGTTGGCTATCGGAACACCGGGGAGCTGTTTTTT | CSVGYRNTGELFF
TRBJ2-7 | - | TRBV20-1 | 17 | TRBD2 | TGCAGTGCTAGAGATGACCATAGCGGGAGCTCCTACAATGAGCAGTACTTC | CSARDDHSGSSYNEQYF
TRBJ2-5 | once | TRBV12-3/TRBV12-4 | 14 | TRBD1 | TGTGCCAGCAGTCAACCAGGGGGAGCAGAGACCCAGTACTTC | CASSQPGGAETQYF
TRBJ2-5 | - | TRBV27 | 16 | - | TGTGCCAGCAGCCCAATAAAGACATACTACCAAGAGACCCAGTACTTC | CASSPIKTYYQETQYF
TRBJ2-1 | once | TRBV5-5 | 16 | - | TGTGCCAGCACCCTGACAGAGGGCGATTTCTACAATGAGCAGTTCTTC | CASTLTEGDFYNEQFF
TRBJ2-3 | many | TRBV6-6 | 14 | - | TGTGCCAGCAGTTCGCCGGACCTCACAGATACGCAGTATTTT | CASSSPDLTDTQYF
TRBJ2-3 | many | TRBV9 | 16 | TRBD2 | TGTGCCAGCAGCGAGCCCAGCGGGAGCTTCACAGATACGCAGTATTTT | CASSEPSGSFTDTQYF
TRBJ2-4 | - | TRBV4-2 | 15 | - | TGTGCCAGCAGCCAAGAGCGAAATCCCAAAAACATTCAGTACTTC | CASSQERNPKNIQYF
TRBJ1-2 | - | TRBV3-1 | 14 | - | TGTGCCAGCAGCCAAGATACACAGGGTTATGGCTACACCTTC | CASSQDTQGYGYTF
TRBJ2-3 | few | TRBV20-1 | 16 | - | TGCAGTGATAGCCTTCGGGGGATCTCAGTCCCTTTTACGCAGTATTTT | CSDSLRGISVPFTQYF
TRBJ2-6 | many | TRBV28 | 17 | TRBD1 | TGTGCCAGCAGTTTGGAACAGGGGAAAGCTGGGGCCAACGTCCTGACTTTC | CASSLEQGKAGANVLTF
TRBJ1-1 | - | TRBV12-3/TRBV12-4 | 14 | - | TGTGCCAGCGGTACAGGGTTCTTGAACACTGAAGCTTTCTTT | CASGTGFLNTEAFF
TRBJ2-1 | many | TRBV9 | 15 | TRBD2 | TGTGCCAGCAGGGCCGGGACTAGCGCGTACAATGAGCAGTTCTTC | CASRAGTSAYNEQFF
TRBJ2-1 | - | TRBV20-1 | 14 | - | TGCAGTGCCCCCGAGGTGCCACCCTACAATGAGCAGTTCTTC | CSAPEVPPYNEQFF
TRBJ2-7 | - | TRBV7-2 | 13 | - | TGTGCCAGCAGCCCGGACCCCATTAACGAGCAGTACTTC | CASSPDPINEQYF
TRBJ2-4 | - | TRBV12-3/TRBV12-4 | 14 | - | TGTGCCAGCAGTTTGAGAAGAACCAAAAACATTCAGTACTTC | CASSLRRTKNIQYF
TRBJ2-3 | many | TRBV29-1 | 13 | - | TGCAGCGTCTACAGGGTGGGCACAGATACGCAGTATTTT | CSVYRVGTDTQYF
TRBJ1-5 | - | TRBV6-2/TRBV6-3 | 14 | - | TGTGCCAGCAGTTACGGCGCACCAAATCAGCCCCAGCATTTT | CASSYGAPNQPQHF
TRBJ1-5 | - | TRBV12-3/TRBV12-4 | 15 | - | TGTGCCAGCAGCCGGGGGCCAGATAGCAATCAGCCCCAGCATTTT | CASSRGPDSNQPQHF
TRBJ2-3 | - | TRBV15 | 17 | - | TGTGCCACCAGCAGAGTCTTCAGGATCGGGCACACAGATACGCAGTATTTT | CATSRVFRIGHTDTQYF
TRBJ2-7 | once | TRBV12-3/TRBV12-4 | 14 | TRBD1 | TGTGCCAGCAGGACGACAGGGCGCCCTTCCGAGCAGTACTTC | CASRTTGRPSEQYF
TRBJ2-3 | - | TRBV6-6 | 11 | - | TGTGCCAGCAGTCTGTCCCTGGCGCAGTATTTT | CASSLSLAQYF
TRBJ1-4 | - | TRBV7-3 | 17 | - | TGTGCCAGCAGGGATATTTCAGGAGGCGGTTACAATGAAAAACTGTTTTTT | CASRDISGGGYNEKLFF
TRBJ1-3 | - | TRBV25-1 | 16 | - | TGTGCCAGCAGTGCCGTAACAGGGTTCCCTGGAAACACCATATATTTT | CASSAVTGFPGNTIYF
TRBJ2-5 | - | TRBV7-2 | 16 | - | TGTGCCAGCAGCTTAGGATCAGCAGGGAAACAAGAGACCCAGTACTTC | CASSLGSAGKQETQYF
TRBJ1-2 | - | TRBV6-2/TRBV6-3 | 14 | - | TGTGCCAGCACCCCGGACGGAACTAACTATGGCTACACCTTC | CASTPDGTNYGYTF
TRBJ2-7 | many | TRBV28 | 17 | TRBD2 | TGTGCCAGCAGTTTATCGGGGAGCGGGACTCCTTTATACGAGCAGTACTTC | CASSLSGSGTPLYEQYF
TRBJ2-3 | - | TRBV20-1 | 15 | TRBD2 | TGCAGTGCTAGAGATGTGGGGACTAGGTGGGATACGCAGTATTTT | CSARDVGTRWDTQYF
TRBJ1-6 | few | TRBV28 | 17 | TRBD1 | TGTGCCAGCAGCAAGACAGGGGCCAGCTCCTATAATTCACCCCTCCACTTT | CASSKTGASSYNSPLHF
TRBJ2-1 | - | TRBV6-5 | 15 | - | TGTGCCAGCAGTGTGGCCCCAGGGGGGTACAAGGAGCAGTTCTTC | CASSVAPGGYKEQFF
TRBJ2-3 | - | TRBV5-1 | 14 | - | TGCGCCAGCAGCGATAGCGGTCGCGCAGATACGCAGTATTTT | CASSDSGRADTQYF
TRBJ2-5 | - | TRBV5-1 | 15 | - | TGCGCCAGCAGCTTTTTAGGGACTTCGCAAGAGACCCAGTACTTC | CASSFLGTSQETQYF
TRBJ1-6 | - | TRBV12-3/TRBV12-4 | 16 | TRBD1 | TGTGCCAGATCGCTCAGGGACAGCTCCTATAATTCACCCCTCCACTTT | CARSLRDSSYNSPLHF
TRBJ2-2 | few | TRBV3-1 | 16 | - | TGTGCCAGCAGCCAAGTTCCTAGCGTGAACACCGGGGAGCTGTTTTTT | CASSQVPSVNTGELFF
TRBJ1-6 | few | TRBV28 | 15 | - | TGTGCCAGCAGTTCAGGACAGATCAATAATTCACCCCTCCACTTT | CASSSGQINNSPLHF
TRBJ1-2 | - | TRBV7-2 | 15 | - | TGTGCCAGCAGCTTAGCTGGGGGCCTGGACTATGGCTACACCTTC | CASSLAGGLDYGYTF
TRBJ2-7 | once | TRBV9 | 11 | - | TGTGCCAGCAGCGTAGGTAGTGAGCAGTACTTC | CASSVGSEQYF
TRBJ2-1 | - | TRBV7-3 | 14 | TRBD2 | TGTGCCAGCAGTTCCACACTAGCGGGAGGCAAGCAGTTCTTC | CASSSTLAGGKQFF
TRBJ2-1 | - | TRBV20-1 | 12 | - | TGCAGTGCTAGAAAGTACGGAGCCCCATCGTTCTTC | CSARKYGAPSFF
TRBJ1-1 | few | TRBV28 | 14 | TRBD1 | TGTGCCAGCAGTTTAGGGACAGGGACCTTTGAAGCTTTCTTT | CASSLGTGTFEAFF
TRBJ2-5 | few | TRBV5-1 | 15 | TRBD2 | TGCGCCAGCAGCTTGGGAGTAGCGGGGGAAGAGACCCAGTACTTC | CASSLGVAGEETQYF
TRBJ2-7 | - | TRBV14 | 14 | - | TGTGCCAGCAGCCATGGCGGGGGCCCCTACGAGCAGTACTTC | CASSHGGGPYEQYF
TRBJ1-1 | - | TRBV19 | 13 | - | TGTGCCAGTAGTAGCCCTGGCGAGGGTGAAGCTTTCTTT | CASSSPGEGEAFF
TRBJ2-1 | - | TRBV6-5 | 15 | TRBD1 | TGTGCCAGCGGACTGACAGGGGATGGCTACGATGAGCAGTTCTTC | CASGLTGDGYDEQFF
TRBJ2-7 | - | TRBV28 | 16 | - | TGTGCCAGCAGTCCCGGTGGGGGACGGCTTACCTACGAGCAGTACTTC | CASSPGGGRLTYEQYF
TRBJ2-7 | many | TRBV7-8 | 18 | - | TGTGCCAGCAGCTCTTACCGCTTAGGAGGGGCAGCAAACTACGAGCAGTACTTC | CASSSYRLGGAANYEQYF
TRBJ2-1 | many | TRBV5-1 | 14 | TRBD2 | TGCGCCAGCAGCAGTAGCGGGGGGGCACCTGAGCAGTTCTTC | CASSSSGGAPEQFF
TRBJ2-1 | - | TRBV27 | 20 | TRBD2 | TGTGCCAGCAGTTTGAGGAGCGGGGGTCCTATCATTATCTCCTACAATGAGCAGTTCTTC | CASSLRSGGPIIISYNEQFF
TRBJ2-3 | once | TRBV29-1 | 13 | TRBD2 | TGCAGCGTTGAGCGGGGGGGCCCAGATACGCAGTATTTT | CSVERGGPDTQYF
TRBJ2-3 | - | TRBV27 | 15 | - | TGTGCCAGCGGAAACGCCCCGGGAACCACAGATACGCAGTATTTT | CASGNAPGTTDTQYF